Listed here are 12 T cell receptor beta chains from one sample, sequenced in a study of radiation and T cells in renal cell carcinoma. Time point denoted: blood 2 weeks post-SBRT. The treatment denotes: 15 Gy SBRT to primary tumor, nephrectomy 4 weeks later. The protocol was immunoSEQ multiplex PCR, while the TCRdb copy is restricted to in-frame clones and leaves out a portion. Among about 130,000 clones listed, 88% were seen once. The sample in question was blood, obtained from a patient whose treatment included radiotherapy and nephrectomy. These receptors all stem from a woman between 70 and 85 years old with renal cell carcinoma.

To note about this clone: Other nucleotide sequences in the sample specify the same CDR3. The rearrangement uses TRBV6-1 and TRBJ2-3; D remains unclear. CDR1 is MNHNS, CDR2 SASEGT, per germline. V was clipped by 6 bases and J by 4 bases, with 8 bases between them. This CDR3 is 12 amino acids long. CDR3 protein: CASSVTADTQYF. The CDR3 DNA reads as TGTGCCAGCAGCGTCACTGCAGATACGCAGTATTTT.

The rearrangement joins TRBV5-4 to TRBJ1-3; no clear D. Per the germline V gene, CDR1 is SGHNT and CDR2 is YYREEE (reference sequence). The CDR3 is made up of 15 amino acids. Trimming shortened V by 4 bases and J by 1 base, and 12 bases separated the two germline ends. CDR3 sequence reads: CASSPGFQSGNTIYF. The CDR3, as DNA: TGTGCCAGCAGCCCGGGTTTTCAATCTGGAAACACCATATATTTT.

The genes are TRBV2 and TRBJ1-5; TRBD1 is a possible D gene (6 bases). Germline CDR1 SNHLY, CDR2 FYNNEI. CDR3 length: 14 amino acids. With 9 bases removed from V and 1 base from J, the gap between germline ends came to 13 bases. CDR3: CARQGESSNQPQHF. CDR3 DNA sequence: TGTGCCAGACAGGGAGAGTCGAGCAATCAGCCCCAGCATTTT.

The chain joins TRBV7-9 to TRBJ1-2; TRBD1 aligns across 8 bases. The CDR3 length is 14 residues. V shed 5 bases, J shed 5 bases, and the junction held 7 bases outside the gene matches. Per germline, CDR1 SEHNR and CDR2 FQNEAQ (reference sequence). The CDR3 sequence: CASSRGQGGYGYTF. In DNA, the CDR3 is TGTGCCAGCAGCCGTGGACAGGGAGGGTATGGCTACACCTTC.

This chain uses TRBV9 with TRBJ1-1, with 11 bases matching TRBD1. The ends lost 0 bases at V and 6 bases at J; junction bases unmatched: 10. CDR3 length: 17 amino acids. Germline lookup yields CDR1 SGDLS and CDR2 YYNGEE. The CDR3 protein is CASSVVGTGGPVAEAFF. For the CDR3, the DNA is TGTGCCAGCAGCGTAGTGGGGACAGGGGGTCCCGTGGCTGAAGCTTTCTTT. Drawing the rest from reference TRBV9 and TRBJ1-1, the complete variable domain is DSGVTQTPKHLITATGQRVTLRCSPRSGDLSVYWYQQSLDQGLQFLIQYYNGEERAKGNILERFSAQQFPDLHSELNLSSLELGDSALYFCASSVVGTGGPVAEAFFGQGTRLTVV.

This chain connects TRBV5-1 to TRBJ2-7; D is unresolved. The V end lost 4 bases, the J end lost 1 base, and 9 bases lay between the germline ends. The germline CDR1 and CDR2 sequences are SGHRS and YFSETQ. The CDR3 is made up of 13 amino acids. Here the CDR3 reads CASSPGISYEQYF. CDR3 coding DNA: TGCGCCAGCAGCCCGGGCATTTCCTACGAGCAGTACTTC.

The J gene is TRBJ2-7, the V gene TRBV7-2; TRBD2 matches at 15 bases. The germline CDR1 and CDR2 sequences are SGHTA and FQGNSA. The CDR3 covers 17 residues. J gave up 5 bases and V 5 bases, and 10 bases lay outside the gene matches. The CDR3 reads CASSHGTSGGQWHEQYF. DNA of the CDR3: TGTGCCAGCAGCCACGGGACTAGCGGGGGGCAATGGCACGAGCAGTACTTC.

The gene calls are TRBV15 and TRBJ1-1, with 7 positions matching TRBD1. This CDR3 is 13 amino acids long. Germline CDR1 LNHNV, CDR2 YYDKDF (reference sequence). V was pared by 1 base and J by 4 bases, with 0 bases of the junction left unmatched. The CDR3 region is CATSRGDSTEAFF. The CDR3 nucleotides are TGTGCCACCAGCAGAGGGGACAGCACTGAAGCTTTCTTT.

The chain joins TRBV27 to TRBJ1-2, with D tentatively TRBD1 (6 bases). Germline V gene lookup returns CDR1 MNHEY and CDR2 SMNVEV (reference sequence). V was shortened by 10 bases and J by 1 base, with 16 bases between the two germline ends. The CDR3 loop spans 14 amino acids. The CDR3: CATRRQGSNYGYTF. DNA of the CDR3: TGTGCCACGAGGCGGCAGGGGAGTAACTATGGCTACACCTTC.

The rearrangement joins TRBV29-1 to TRBJ1-1; possible D gene TRBD1, 5 bases. This CDR3 contains 13 residues. V was pared by 2 bases and J by 4 bases, with 11 bases between. Germline V gene data show CDR1 as SQVTM and CDR2 as ANQGSEA. The CDR3 reads CSVEKGKGTEAFF. CDR3 bases: TGCAGCGTTGAAAAGGGGAAAGGCACTGAAGCTTTCTTT.

This chain joins TRBV5-1 and TRBJ2-5, with 7 bases aligning to TRBD1. The CDR3 loop spans 14 amino acids. With 0 bases clipped from V and 4 bases from J, the junction kept 3 bases outside the gene matches. Looked up from germline, CDR1 is SGHRS and CDR2 is YFSETQ. The CDR3 DNA follows: TGCGCCAGCAGCTTGGGCGCAGGGGGAGAGACCCAGTACTTC. Its protein is CASSLGAGGETQYF.

V and J are TRBV6-5 and TRBJ1-6, with D unresolved. Germline CDR1 and CDR2: MNHEY and SVGAGI. CDR3 length: 14 residues. The V end lost 5 bases, the J end lost 12 bases, and 17 bases lay between the germline ends. The CDR3 region is CASSVYKLAIPLHF. CDR3 bases: TGTGCCAGCAGTGTGTATAAGCTAGCGATACCCCTCCACTTT.